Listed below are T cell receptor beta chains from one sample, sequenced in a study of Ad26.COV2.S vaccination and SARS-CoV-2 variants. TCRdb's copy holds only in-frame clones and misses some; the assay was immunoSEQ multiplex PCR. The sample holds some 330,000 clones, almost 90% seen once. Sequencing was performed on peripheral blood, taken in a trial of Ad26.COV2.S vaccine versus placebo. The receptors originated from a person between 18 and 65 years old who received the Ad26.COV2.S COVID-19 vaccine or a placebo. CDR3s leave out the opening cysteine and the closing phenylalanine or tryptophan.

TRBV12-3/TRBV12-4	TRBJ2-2	ASSLSLAGELF
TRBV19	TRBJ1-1	ASRRDTRSPF
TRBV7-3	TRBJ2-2	ASSLIPGTGVGELF
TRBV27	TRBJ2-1	ASSIGLAVTYNEQF
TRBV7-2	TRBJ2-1	ASSLDLGSHNEQF
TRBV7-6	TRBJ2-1	ASSSPGLAGDEQF
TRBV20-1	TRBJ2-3	SASSPPPGGTGFTDTQY
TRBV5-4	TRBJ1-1	ASSPQGNTEAF
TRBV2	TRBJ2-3	ASWGTSADTQY
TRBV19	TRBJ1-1	ASSTVGGARTEAF
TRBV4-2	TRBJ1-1	ASSQKGKGGNTEAF
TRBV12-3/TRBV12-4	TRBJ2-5	ASSFVLGETQY
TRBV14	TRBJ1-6	ASSQGRLRVHNSPLH
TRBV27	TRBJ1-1	ASSSRTGESTEAF
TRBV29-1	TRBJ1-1	SVEPRLNTEAF
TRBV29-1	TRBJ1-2	SVEDWGRGPNYGYT
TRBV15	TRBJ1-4	ATSESTQGTRF
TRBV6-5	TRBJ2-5	ASSYGWEGETQY
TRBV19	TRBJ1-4	ASNGGRSEKLF
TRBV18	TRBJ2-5	ASSSRPSGVETQY
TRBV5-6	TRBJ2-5	ASSLDRQLPETQY
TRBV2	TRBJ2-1	ASSAEYNEQF
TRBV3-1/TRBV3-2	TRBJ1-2	ASSPTWGGSGYT